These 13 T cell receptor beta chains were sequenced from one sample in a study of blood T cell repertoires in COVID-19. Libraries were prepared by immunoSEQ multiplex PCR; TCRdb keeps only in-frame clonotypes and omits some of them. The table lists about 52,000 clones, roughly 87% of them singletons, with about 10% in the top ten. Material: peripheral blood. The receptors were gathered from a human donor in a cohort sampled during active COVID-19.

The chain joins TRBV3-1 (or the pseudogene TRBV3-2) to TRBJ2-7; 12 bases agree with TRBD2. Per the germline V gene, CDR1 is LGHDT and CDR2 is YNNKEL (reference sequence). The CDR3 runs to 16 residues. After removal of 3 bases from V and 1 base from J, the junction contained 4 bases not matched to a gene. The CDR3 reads CASSQGTSGSSYEQYF. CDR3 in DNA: TGTGCCAGCAGCCAGGGGACTAGCGGGTCGTCCTACGAGCAGTACTTC.

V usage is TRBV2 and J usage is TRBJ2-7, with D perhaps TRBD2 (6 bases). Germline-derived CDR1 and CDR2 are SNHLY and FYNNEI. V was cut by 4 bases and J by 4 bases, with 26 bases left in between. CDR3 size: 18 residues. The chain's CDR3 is CASSGRGKMGEGSYEQYF. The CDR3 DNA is TGTGCCAGCAGTGGGAGGGGTAAGATGGGAGAGGGTTCTTACGAGCAGTACTTC. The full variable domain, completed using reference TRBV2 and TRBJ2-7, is EPEVTQTPSHQVTQMGQEVILRCVPISNHLYFYWYRQILGQKVEFLVSFYNNEISEKSEIFDDQFSVERPDGSNFTLKIRSTKLEDSAMYFCASSGRGKMGEGSYEQYFGPGTRLTVT.

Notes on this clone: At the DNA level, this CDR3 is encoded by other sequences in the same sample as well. The CDR3 DNA sequence: TGTGCCAGCAGTTATAGCTACGAGCAGTACTTC. Its protein product is CASSYSYEQYF. The chain employs TRBV2 and TRBJ2-7, with D unclear. The V end lost 5 bases, the J end lost 3 bases, and 5 bases lay between the germline ends. The CDR3 extends over 11 amino acids. CDR1 and CDR2 (germline): SNHLY, FYNNEI.

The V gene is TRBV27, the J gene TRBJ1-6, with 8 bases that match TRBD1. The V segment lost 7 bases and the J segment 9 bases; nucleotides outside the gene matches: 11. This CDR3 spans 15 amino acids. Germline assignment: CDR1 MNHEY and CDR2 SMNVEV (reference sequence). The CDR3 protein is CASTPGQGGISPLHF. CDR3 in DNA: TGTGCCAGCACCCCAGGACAGGGAGGAATTTCACCCCTCCACTTT.

CDR3 DNA sequence: TGTGCCAGCAGTTCTGGACAGGGGAGTCAGCCCCAGCATTTT. Translation: CASSSGQGSQPQHF. The chain employs TRBV28 and TRBJ1-5; 9 nucleotides match TRBD1. The CDR3 is 14 residues long. V lost 4 bases to trimming and J lost 6 bases; unmatched junction nucleotides: 4. The germline V gene encodes CDR1 MDHEN and CDR2 SYDVKM.

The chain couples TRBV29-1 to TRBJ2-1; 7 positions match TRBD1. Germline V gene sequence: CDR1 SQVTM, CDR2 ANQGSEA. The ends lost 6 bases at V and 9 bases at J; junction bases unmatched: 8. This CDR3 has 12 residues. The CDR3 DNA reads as TGCAGCGTCCAGACAGGGTCAAGTGAGCAGTTCTTC. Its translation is CSVQTGSSEQFF.

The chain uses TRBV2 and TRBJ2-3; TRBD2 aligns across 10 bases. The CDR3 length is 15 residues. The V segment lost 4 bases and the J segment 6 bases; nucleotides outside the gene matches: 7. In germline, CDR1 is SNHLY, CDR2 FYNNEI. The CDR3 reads CASSVGLAGVDTQYF. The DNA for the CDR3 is TGTGCCAGCAGTGTAGGGCTAGCGGGAGTCGATACGCAGTATTTT.

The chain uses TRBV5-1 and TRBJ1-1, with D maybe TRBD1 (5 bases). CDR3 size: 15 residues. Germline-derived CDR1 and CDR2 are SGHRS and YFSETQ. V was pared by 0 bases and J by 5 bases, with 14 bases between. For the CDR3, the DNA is TGCGCCAGCAGCTTGGGAGGGAGGGGAGAGACTGAAGCTTTCTTT. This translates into CASSLGGRGETEAFF.

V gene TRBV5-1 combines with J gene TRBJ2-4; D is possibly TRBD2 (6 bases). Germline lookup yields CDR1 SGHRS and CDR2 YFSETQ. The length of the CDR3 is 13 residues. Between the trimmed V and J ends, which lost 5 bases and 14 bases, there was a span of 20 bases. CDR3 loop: CASRREDYMPEYF. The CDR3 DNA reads TGCGCCAGCAGGCGGGAAGACTACATGCCCGAGTACTTC.

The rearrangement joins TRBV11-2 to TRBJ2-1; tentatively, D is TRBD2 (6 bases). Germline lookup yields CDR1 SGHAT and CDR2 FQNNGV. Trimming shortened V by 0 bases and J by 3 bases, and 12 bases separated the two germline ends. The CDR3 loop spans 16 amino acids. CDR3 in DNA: TGTGCCAGCAGCTTAGATGGGGGACTCTACTACAATGAGCAGTTCTTC. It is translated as CASSLDGGLYYNEQFF.

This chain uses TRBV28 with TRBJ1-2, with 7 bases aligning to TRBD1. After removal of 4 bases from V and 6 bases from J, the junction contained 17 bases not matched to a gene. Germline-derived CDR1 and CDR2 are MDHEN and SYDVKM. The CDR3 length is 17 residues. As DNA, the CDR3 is TGTGCCAGCAGTTCTTGGGCGGGAACAGGGGAACGCAATGGCTACACCTTC. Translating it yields CASSSWAGTGERNGYTF.

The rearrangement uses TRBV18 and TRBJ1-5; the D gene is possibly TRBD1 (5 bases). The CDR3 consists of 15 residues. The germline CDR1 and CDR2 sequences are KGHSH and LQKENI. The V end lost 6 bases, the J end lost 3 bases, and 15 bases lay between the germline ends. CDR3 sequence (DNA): TGTGCCAGCTCCCTGGCGGCAGGGAACAATCAGCCCCAGCATTTT. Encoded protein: CASSLAAGNNQPQHF.

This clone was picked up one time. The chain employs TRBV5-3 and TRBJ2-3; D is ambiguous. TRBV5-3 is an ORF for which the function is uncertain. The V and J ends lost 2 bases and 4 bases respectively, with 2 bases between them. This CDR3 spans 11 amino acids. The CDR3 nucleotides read TGTGCCAGAAGCTTCTCAGATACGCAGTATTTT. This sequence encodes CARSFSDTQYF.